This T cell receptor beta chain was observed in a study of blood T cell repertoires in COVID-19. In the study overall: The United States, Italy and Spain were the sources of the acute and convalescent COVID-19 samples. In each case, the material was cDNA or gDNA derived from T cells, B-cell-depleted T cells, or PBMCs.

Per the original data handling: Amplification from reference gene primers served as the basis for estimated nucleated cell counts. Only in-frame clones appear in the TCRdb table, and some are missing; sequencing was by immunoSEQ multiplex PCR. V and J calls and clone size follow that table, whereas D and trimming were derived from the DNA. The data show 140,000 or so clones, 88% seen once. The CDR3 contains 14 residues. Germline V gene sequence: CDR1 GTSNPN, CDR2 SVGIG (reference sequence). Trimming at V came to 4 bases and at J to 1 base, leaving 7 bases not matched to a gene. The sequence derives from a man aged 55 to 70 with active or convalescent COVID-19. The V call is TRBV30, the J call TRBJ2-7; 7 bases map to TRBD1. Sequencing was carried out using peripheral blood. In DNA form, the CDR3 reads TGTGCCTGGATCCCACGGGACAGTTCCTACGAGCAGTACTTC. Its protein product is CAWIPRDSSYEQYF.